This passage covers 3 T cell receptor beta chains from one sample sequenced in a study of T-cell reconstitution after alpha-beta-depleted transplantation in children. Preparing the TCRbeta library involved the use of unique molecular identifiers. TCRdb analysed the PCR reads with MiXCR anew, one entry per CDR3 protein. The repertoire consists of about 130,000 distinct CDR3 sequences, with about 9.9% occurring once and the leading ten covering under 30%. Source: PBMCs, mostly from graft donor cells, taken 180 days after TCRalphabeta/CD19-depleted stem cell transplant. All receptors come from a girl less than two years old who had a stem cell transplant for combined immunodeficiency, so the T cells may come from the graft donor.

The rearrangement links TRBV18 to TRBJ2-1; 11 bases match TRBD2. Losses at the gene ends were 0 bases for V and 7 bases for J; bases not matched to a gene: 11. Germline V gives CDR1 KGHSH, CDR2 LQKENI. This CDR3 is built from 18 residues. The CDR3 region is CASSPPMSELAGVNEQFF. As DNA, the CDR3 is TGTGCCAGCTCACCACCGATGAGCGAACTAGCGGGAGTTAATGAGCAGTTCTTC.

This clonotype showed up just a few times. CDR3 bases: TGTGCCAGTCGCAGACAGGGGGTTGAAGCCGGGGAGCTGTTTTTT. The encoded protein is CASRRQGVEAGELFF. This chain uses TRBV6-2 or TRBV6-3 with TRBJ2-2; 9 bases align to TRBD1. This CDR3 is 15 amino acids long. CDR1 and CDR2 from the germline V gene are MNHEY and SVGEGT. V shed 9 bases, J shed 6 bases, and the junction held 11 bases outside the gene matches.

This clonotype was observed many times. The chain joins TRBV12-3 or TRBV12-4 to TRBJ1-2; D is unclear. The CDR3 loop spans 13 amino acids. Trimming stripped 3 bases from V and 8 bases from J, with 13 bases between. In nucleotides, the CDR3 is TGTGCCAGCAGTTTCTTCGGCTCTCGGGGCTACACCTTC. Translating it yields CASSFFGSRGYTF.